The rows below give T cell receptor beta chains drawn from one sample of a study of identical twins. TCRdb ran MiXCR on the 5' RACE reads and lists one entry per CDR3 protein. The table shows some 1,600,000 distinct CDR3 sequences, with under 35% occurring only once. Material for sequencing was cord blood. All receptors derive from a newborn girl in good health. The CDR3 runs from the conserved cysteine through the conserved F or W. The D gene is left open where the match is weak. Some rows mark clone size as missing; the rest say once, few, many or name a class of expanded clone.

abundance | j_gene | d_gene | v_gene | CDR3nt | CDR3aa
. | TRBJ1-2 | . | TRBV6-6 | TGTGCCAGCAACCAAGGACAGAAGGGTGGCTACACCTTC | CASNQGQKGGYTF
. | TRBJ1-1 | TRBD1 | TRBV10-2 | TGCGCCAGCAGTACTAAAACAGGGGGCCTTCTAGGGGCTGAAGCTTTCTTT | CASSTKTGGLLGAEAFF
few | TRBJ2-5 | TRBD2 | TRBV12-3/TRBV12-4 | TGTGCCAGCAGGGGACTAGCGGGGGAGGGCTTGTACCAAGAGACCCAGTACTTC | CASRGLAGEGLYQETQYF
once | TRBJ2-4 | TRBD2 | TRBV7-2 | TGTGCCAGCAGCTTCTTAGCGGGGGGCCTAGCCAAAAACATTCAGTACTTC | CASSFLAGGLAKNIQYF
. | TRBJ2-3 | TRBD2 | TRBV11-2 | TGTGCCAGCAGCTTAAAACTAGCGGGTGTCGATACGCAGTATTTT | CASSLKLAGVDTQYF
many | TRBJ2-7 | TRBD2 | TRBV20-1 | TGCAGTGCTAGAAAAGCGGGAGACTTCTACGAGCAGTACTTC | CSARKAGDFYEQYF
many | TRBJ2-5 | . | TRBV29-1 | TGCAGCGTTGTTGGGGTGGAGGAGACCCAGTACTTC | CSVVGVEETQYF
. | TRBJ2-7 | TRBD2 | TRBV4-2 | TGTGCCAGGCAGAAGAGCCTAGCGGGGGGGCCCTACAATGAGCAGTACTTC | CARQKSLAGGPYNEQYF
. | TRBJ2-3 | TRBD1 | TRBV7-2 | TGTGCCAGCAGCTTAAGGACAGGGGGGCGTAGCACAGATACGCAGTATTTT | CASSLRTGGRSTDTQYF
. | TRBJ2-1 | . | TRBV29-1 | TGCAGCGTTGATGGTGACGGCAATGAGCAGTTCTTC | CSVDGDGNEQFF
few | TRBJ2-5 | . | TRBV7-7 | TGTGCTAGCACGAAAGTGGAAGAGACCCAGTACTTC | CASTKVEETQYF
. | TRBJ2-4 | . | TRBV10-3 | TGTGCCATCAGTGAGGTCGGCCTTCGGGGGCAGTACTTC | CAISEVGLRGQYF
few | TRBJ2-2 | . | TRBV4-2 | TGTGCCAGCAGCCAAGGAACTAGCTCAGTTTCCGGGGAGCTGTTTTTT | CASSQGTSSVSGELFF
. | TRBJ2-7 | . | TRBV2 | TGTGCCAGTACCTTTGGGGAGAGAGACTACGAGCAGTACTTC | CASTFGERDYEQYF
. | TRBJ1-2 | TRBD1 | TRBV7-2 | TGTGCCAGCAGCGCCCAAACAGGGGTAGCTAACTATGGCTACACCTTC | CASSAQTGVANYGYTF
. | TRBJ2-3 | . | TRBV4-1 | TGCGCCAGCAGCCAAATAATCGCGGGGGCCTCCACAGATACGCAGTATTTT | CASSQIIAGASTDTQYF
. | TRBJ1-2 | TRBD1 | TRBV11-1 | TGTGCCAGCAGCCTCAGACAGGGGGTTGGCTACACCTTC | CASSLRQGVGYTF
. | TRBJ2-1 | TRBD2 | TRBV6-6 | TGTGCCAGCAGGATCGGGGGGGGGAGCTCCTACAATGAGCAGTTCTTC | CASRIGGGSSYNEQFF
few | TRBJ2-7 | . | TRBV4-2 | TGTGCCAGCAGCCAAGATTTGTGGCGGTCCTACGAGCAGTACTTC | CASSQDLWRSYEQYF
few | TRBJ2-4 | . | TRBV20-1 | TGCAGTGCTAGAGATCCGGACAAAAACATTCAGTACTTC | CSARDPDKNIQYF
few | TRBJ2-1 | TRBD2 | TRBV5-1 | TGCGCCAGCAGCCCGGAGGGACTAGCGACCTACAATGAGCAGTTCTTC | CASSPEGLATYNEQFF
few | TRBJ1-6 | TRBD1 | TRBV20-1 | TGCAGTGCTAGAACGGGGGGACAGGGGGGGAATAATTCACCCCTCCACTTT | CSARTGGQGGNNSPLHF
once | TRBJ1-4 | . | TRBV6-6 | TGTGCCAGCAATCGTGGGGGCAAGACTAATGAAAAACTGTTTTTT | CASNRGGKTNEKLFF
. | TRBJ2-1 | . | TRBV28 | TGTGCCAGCAGGCCACAGGGTGAGCTAGAGCAGTTCTTC | CASRPQGELEQFF
. | TRBJ2-1 | . | TRBV7-9 | TGTGCCAGCAGCTTAACGACATCGCGCAATGAGCAGTTCTTC | CASSLTTSRNEQFF
. | TRBJ2-5 | . | TRBV18 | TGTGCCAGCTCAACAGGAGAGCCGGAGACCCAGTACTTC | CASSTGEPETQYF
few | TRBJ2-1 | TRBD1 | TRBV20-1 | TGCAGTGCTAGAGGAGGGACAGGGGCCTACAATGAGCAGTTCTTC | CSARGGTGAYNEQFF
few | TRBJ2-3 | TRBD2 | TRBV20-1 | TGCAGTGCTACATTAGCGGGGGCCACAGATACGCAGTATTTT | CSATLAGATDTQYF
many | TRBJ1-2 | . | TRBV30 | TGTGCCTGGAGTGAAAGGGGGGACTATGGCTACACCTTC | CAWSERGDYGYTF
. | TRBJ1-1 | . | TRBV5-6 | TGTGCCAGCAACGCAGAGAGGGTGAACACTGAAGCTTTCTTT | CASNAERVNTEAFF
. | TRBJ1-1 | . | TRBV5-4 | TGTGCCAGCAGCTGGGAAATTACAGGGAGGAACACTGAAGCTTTCTTT | CASSWEITGRNTEAFF
few | TRBJ2-3 | . | TRBV5-1 | TGCGCCAGCAGCCCGGCACCGGGACTCAACACAGATACGCAGTATTTT | CASSPAPGLNTDTQYF
few | TRBJ1-1 | TRBD1 | TRBV7-8 | TGTGCCAGCAGCTTGGGACAGCAAGCTTTCTTT | CASSLGQQAFF
. | TRBJ1-1 | TRBD1 | TRBV10-3 | TGTGCCATCAGTGTCAGACAGGGGAACACTGAAGCTTTCTTT | CAISVRQGNTEAFF
few | TRBJ1-2 | TRBD1 | TRBV5-1 | TGCGCCAGCAGCCCTGAGGGACAGGGGGCTAACTATGGCTACACCTTC | CASSPEGQGANYGYTF
. | TRBJ2-1 | . | TRBV12-3/TRBV12-4 | TGTGCCAGCAGTTTAGCGAGCATCAATGAGCAGTTATTC | CASSLASINEQLF
few | TRBJ2-7 | TRBD2 | TRBV27 | TGTGCCAGCAGTTTGGCTAGCGGGAGCCCTACCTACGAGCAGTACTTC | CASSLASGSPTYEQYF
. | TRBJ1-1 | . | TRBV12-3/TRBV12-4 | TGTGCCAGCAGCTCCGACAGCACTGAAGCTTTCTTT | CASSSDSTEAFF
few | TRBJ2-7 | TRBD2 | TRBV7-2 | TGTGCCAGCAGCTTAGCTTTAAGCGGGGGGGCCGCAGGCGAGCAGTACTTC | CASSLALSGGAAGEQYF
. | TRBJ2-2 | . | TRBV6-5 | TGTGCCAGCAGTTACTCGCCGGGAGTATTTTCCACCGGGGAGCTGTTTTTT | CASSYSPGVFSTGELFF
. | TRBJ2-1 | . | TRBV28 | TGTGCCAGCAGTTTATTCCGCAACAATGAGCAGTTCTTC | CASSLFRNNEQFF
. | TRBJ2-3 | . | TRBV12-3/TRBV12-4 | TGTGCCAGCAGTTTTTGGAGGACTGGTATGGATACGCAGTATTTT | CASSFWRTGMDTQYF
. | TRBJ1-2 | . | TRBV20-1 | TGCAGTGCCAGAACGGGGGGTAATGGCTACACCTTC | CSARTGGNGYTF
. | TRBJ2-5 | . | TRBV5-1 | TGCGCCAGCAGCTTGCTTCACAGCCGGTTTACGTACTTC | CASSLLHSRFTYF
few | TRBJ1-6 | . | TRBV5-1 | TGCGCCAGCAGCTTGAGTTCGGCAGAATTTTCACCCCTCCACTTT | CASSLSSAEFSPLHF
few | TRBJ2-1 | TRBD2 | TRBV12-3/TRBV12-4 | TGTGCCAGCAGGGCCTCGGGAGGAGGATACTACAATGAGCAGTTCTTC | CASRASGGGYYNEQFF
. | TRBJ2-7 | TRBD2 | TRBV7-2 | TGTGCCAGCAGCCCACAAAGCGGGGTCTACGAGCAGTACTTC | CASSPQSGVYEQYF
. | TRBJ2-7 | . | TRBV7-8 | TGTGCCAGCAGCCAAGGGGTAATAGCAGTTAATCCCCTTACCCACGAGCAGTACTTC | CASSQGVIAVNPLTHEQYF
few | TRBJ2-7 | TRBD1 | TRBV18 | TGTGCCAGCTCACCGGGACAGGGGGCCTACAATGAGCAGTACTTC | CASSPGQGAYNEQYF
. | TRBJ1-5 | . | TRBV7-4 | TGTGCCAGTTGGGGCGCAGAAGGGACCAATCAGCCCCAGCATTTT | CASWGAEGTNQPQHF
few | TRBJ2-1 | . | TRBV7-6 | TGTGCCAGCAGCCCCCATCAGAACTCCTACAATGAGCAGTTCTTC | CASSPHQNSYNEQFF
few | TRBJ2-6 | . | TRBV7-8 | TGTGCCAGCAGCCCGCCCCACAGTGGCTCTGGGGCCAACGTCCTGACTTTC | CASSPPHSGSGANVLTF